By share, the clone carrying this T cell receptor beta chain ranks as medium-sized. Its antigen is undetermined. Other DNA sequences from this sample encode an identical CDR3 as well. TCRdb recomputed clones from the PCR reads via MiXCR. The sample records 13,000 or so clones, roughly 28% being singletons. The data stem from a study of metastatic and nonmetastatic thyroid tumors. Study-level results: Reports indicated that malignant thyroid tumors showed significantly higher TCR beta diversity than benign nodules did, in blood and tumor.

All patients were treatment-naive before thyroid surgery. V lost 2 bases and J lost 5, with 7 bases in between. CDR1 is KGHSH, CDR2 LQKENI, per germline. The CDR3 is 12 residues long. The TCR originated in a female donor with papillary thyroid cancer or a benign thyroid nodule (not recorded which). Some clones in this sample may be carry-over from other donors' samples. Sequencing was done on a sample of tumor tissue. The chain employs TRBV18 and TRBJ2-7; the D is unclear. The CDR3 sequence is CASSPTNDEQYF. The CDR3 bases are TGTGCCAGCTCACCAACCAACGACGAGCAGTACTTC.